Shown below are 12 T cell receptor beta chains from a single sample sequenced in a study of blood T cell repertoires in COVID-19 (dated by TCRdb to the early 2020s). The library was prepared using the immunoSEQ multiplex PCR assay. TCRdb provides this immuneACCESS table in a form limited to in-frame rearrangements. Some clones are lacking; in checked studies, under half of them reflect an unresolved V gene, and why the rest are absent is not known. This sample is represented by a few hundred thousand clones; roughly four fifths of them were singletons. In total, the top ten clones hold about 4.8% of the sample. Sequencing was carried out using PBMCs or T cells enriched from blood (not recorded which). The receptors were sampled from a woman in her 50s who had recovered from COVID-19.

As regards this clone: The sample carries other DNA sequences with the same CDR3. This rearrangement joins TRBV19 to TRBJ1-2, with TRBD1 identical over 11 bases. The V gene's germline CDR1 is LNHDA and CDR2 SQIVND (reference sequence). The trim removed 4 bases at V and 2 bases at J, leaving 3 bases unmatched. The CDR3 has 15 residues. The CDR3 nucleotides read TGTGCCAGTAGTACCGGGACAGGGGGGAACTATGGCTACACCTTC. Translated: CASSTGTGGNYGYTF.

For this clone: Other DNA sequences in this sample translate to the same CDR3. The V and J genes are TRBV29-1 and TRBJ2-7; TRBD1 matches at 8 bases. This CDR3 contains 12 residues. With V trimmed by 4 bases and J by 3 bases, 2 bases remained unmatched. Germline V gene lookup returns CDR1 SQVTM and CDR2 ANQGSEA. The DNA of the CDR3 is TGCAGCGTTGGGACAGGGAGCTACGAGCAGTACTTC. Amino acids: CSVGTGSYEQYF.

The chain is built from TRBV7-8 and TRBJ1-1; D call uncertain. The V and J ends lost 4 bases and 1 base respectively, with 28 bases between them. Per germline, CDR1 SGHVS and CDR2 FQNEAQ. The CDR3 has 20 amino acids. The CDR3 nucleotides read TGTGCCAGCAGCTCGTCGGGGTCCCTGAAAGTATTGACCACGAACACTGAAGCTTTCTTT. Translated, it gives CASSSSGSLKVLTTNTEAFF.

The gene calls are TRBV13 and TRBJ1-2; D perhaps matches TRBD1 (5 bases). The germline V gene has CDR1 PRHDT and CDR2 FYEKMQ (reference sequence). V was clipped by 8 bases and J by 5 bases, with 24 bases between them. CDR3 size: 16 residues. The CDR3: CASRGVGAGNLYGYTF. DNA of the CDR3: TGTGCCAGCCGGGGGGTAGGGGCTGGGAATCTTTATGGCTACACCTTC.

The chain carries TRBV6-5 and TRBJ1-2, with D possibly matching TRBD1 (5 bases). The CDR3 has 12 residues. Germline V gives CDR1 MNHEY, CDR2 SVGAGI. Trimming pared 10 bases from V and 5 bases from J, leaving 14 bases between. DNA of the CDR3: TGTGCCACCCGAGGGACTGCGTATGGCTACACCTTC. It is translated as CATRGTAYGYTF.

J is TRBJ1-2 and V is TRBV11-1; D possibly corresponds to TRBD1 (5 bases). There are 13 residues in the CDR3. V was pared by 5 bases and J by 4 bases, with 11 bases between. Germline V CDR1 and CDR2: SGHAT, FQDESV (reference sequence). CDR3 in DNA: TGTGCCAGCAGCCCAGGGTTGGGCTATGGCTACACCTTC. It is translated as CASSPGLGYGYTF.

The chain recombines TRBV27 with TRBJ2-1; 12 bases line up with TRBD2. The CDR3 is made up of 16 amino acids. V shed 3 bases and J 6 bases; nucleotides not matched to a gene: 6. Germline lookup yields CDR1 MNHEY and CDR2 SMNVEV (reference sequence). Written as DNA, the CDR3 is TGTGCCAGCAGTTTCCTCTCTAGCGGGAGGGGCAATGAGCAGTTCTTC. Translating gives CASSFLSSGRGNEQFF.

The chain combines TRBV7-9 with TRBJ1-4; a possible D gene is TRBD1 (5 bases). This CDR3 contains 16 residues. Germline V CDR1 and CDR2: SEHNR, FQNEAQ (reference sequence). Trimming stripped 3 bases from V and 8 bases from J, with 19 bases between. The DNA for the CDR3 is TGTGCCAGCAGCTTCGGCTTGGGGCCAGGAAAAGAAAAACTGTTTTTT. Its protein product is CASSFGLGPGKEKLFF.

This chain links TRBV5-1 with TRBJ1-5; TRBD1 matches at 7 bases. The V segment lost 5 bases and the J segment 2 bases; nucleotides outside the gene matches: 13. Germline V CDR1 and CDR2: SGHRS, YFSETQ. The CDR3 consists of 17 residues. The DNA for the CDR3 is TGCGCCAGCAGTCCTCTAGGACAGGCCGGGGGCAATCAGCCCCAGCATTTT. Translation gives CASSPLGQAGGNQPQHF.

V gene TRBV9 combines with J gene TRBJ2-2; D uncertain. The CDR3 extends over 14 amino acids. The ends were cut back, 4 bases at V and 4 bases at J, with 11 bases in the middle. Germline V CDR1 and CDR2: SGDLS, YYNGEE. This CDR3 reads CASSRGSGTGELFF. The CDR3 DNA reads as TGTGCCAGCAGCCGCGGATCGGGCACCGGGGAGCTGTTTTTT.

The rearrangement uses TRBV27 and TRBJ1-1, with 7 positions matching TRBD1. The germline gives CDR1 MNHEY, CDR2 SMNVEV (reference sequence). V was pared by 5 bases and J by 2 bases, with 11 bases of the junction left unmatched. This CDR3 comprises 16 residues. The CDR3 sequence is CASSKGTATRNTEAFF. The CDR3 DNA sequence: TGTGCCAGCAGTAAGGGGACAGCTACCCGCAACACTGAAGCTTTCTTT.

V and J are TRBV27 and TRBJ1-1; no reliable D call. V lost 5 bases and J lost 2, with 18 bases in between. The germline V gene has CDR1 MNHEY and CDR2 SMNVEV (reference sequence). This CDR3 has 16 amino acids. The CDR3 reads CASSGVRGDINTEAFF. The CDR3 bases are TGTGCCAGCAGTGGGGTACGCGGGGATATAAACACTGAAGCTTTCTTT.